Described below is a single T cell receptor (beta chain) sequence and its context. Losses at the gene ends were 0 bases for V and 12 bases for J; bases not matched to a gene: 7. Germline assignment: CDR1 SEHNR and CDR2 FQNEAQ (reference sequence). The length of the CDR3 is 13 residues. These data are taken from a study of T cells in Graves' hyperthyroidism and ophthalmopathy. Amplified TCR beta CDR3 regions derived from RNA transcripts. An initial round of RT-PCR targeting the TCR CDR3 relied on the HTBI primer set. TCRdb fed the multiplex PCR reads into MiXCR, producing one record per CDR3 protein. This sample has around 33,000 distinct CDR3 sequences, with around half found just once.

The sequence was obtained from a woman between 45 and 60 years old with Graves' hyperthyroidism that later progressed to Graves' ophthalmopathy. The chain employs TRBV7-9 and TRBJ1-1, with 7 bases fitting TRBD1. Sequencing input: blood. This CDR3 reads CASSLARDRETFF. The DNA for the CDR3 is TGTGCCAGCAGCTTAGCGAGGGACAGAGAAACTTTCTTT.